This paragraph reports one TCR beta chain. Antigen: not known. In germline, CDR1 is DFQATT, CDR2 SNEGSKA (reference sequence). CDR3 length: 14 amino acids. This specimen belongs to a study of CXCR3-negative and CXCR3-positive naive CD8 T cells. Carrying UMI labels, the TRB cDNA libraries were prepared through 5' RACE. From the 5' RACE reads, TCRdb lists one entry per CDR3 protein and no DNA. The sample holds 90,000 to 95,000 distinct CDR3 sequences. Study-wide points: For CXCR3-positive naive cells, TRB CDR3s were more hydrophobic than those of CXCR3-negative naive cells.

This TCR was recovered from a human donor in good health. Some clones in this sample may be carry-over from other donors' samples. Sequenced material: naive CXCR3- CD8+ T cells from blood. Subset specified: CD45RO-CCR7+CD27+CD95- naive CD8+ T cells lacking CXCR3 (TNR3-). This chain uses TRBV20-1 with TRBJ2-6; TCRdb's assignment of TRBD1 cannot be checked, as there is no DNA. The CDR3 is CSALPSEGANVLTF.